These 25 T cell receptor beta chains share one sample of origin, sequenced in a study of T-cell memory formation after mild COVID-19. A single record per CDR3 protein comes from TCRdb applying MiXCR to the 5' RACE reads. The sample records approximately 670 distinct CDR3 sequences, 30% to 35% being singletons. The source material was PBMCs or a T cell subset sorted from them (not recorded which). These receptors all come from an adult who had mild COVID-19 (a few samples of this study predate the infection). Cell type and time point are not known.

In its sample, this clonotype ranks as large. The CDR3 region has the DNA TGTGCCACCAGTGATAGGACTAGCGGAAACTACAATGAGCAGTTCTTC. This gives the protein CATSDRTSGNYNEQFF. V is TRBV24-1 and J is TRBJ2-1; 10 bases align to TRBD2. J was trimmed by 3 bases and V by 3 bases; bases with no gene match: 4. The CDR3 consists of 16 residues. The germline gives CDR1 KGHDR, CDR2 SFDVKD.

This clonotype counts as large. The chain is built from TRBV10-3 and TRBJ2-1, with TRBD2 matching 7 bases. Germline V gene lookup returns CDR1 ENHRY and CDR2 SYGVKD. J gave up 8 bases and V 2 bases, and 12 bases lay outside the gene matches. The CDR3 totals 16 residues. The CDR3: CAISEPMAGDSDEQFF. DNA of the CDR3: TGTGCCATCAGTGAGCCGATGGCGGGAGATAGTGATGAGCAGTTCTTC.

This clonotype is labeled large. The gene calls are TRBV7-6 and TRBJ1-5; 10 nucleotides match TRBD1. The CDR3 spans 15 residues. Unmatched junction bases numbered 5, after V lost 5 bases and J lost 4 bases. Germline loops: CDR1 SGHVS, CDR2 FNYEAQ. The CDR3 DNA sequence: TGTGCCAGCAGCGATGGGACAGGGGCTAATCAGCCCCAGCATTTT. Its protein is CASSDGTGANQPQHF.

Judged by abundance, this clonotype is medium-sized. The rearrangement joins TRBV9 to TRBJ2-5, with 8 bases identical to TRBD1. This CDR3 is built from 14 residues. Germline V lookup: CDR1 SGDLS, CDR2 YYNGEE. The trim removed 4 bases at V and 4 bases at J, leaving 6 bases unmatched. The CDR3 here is CASSKTGAGETQYF. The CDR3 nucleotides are TGTGCCAGCAGCAAGACAGGGGCGGGAGAGACCCAGTACTTC. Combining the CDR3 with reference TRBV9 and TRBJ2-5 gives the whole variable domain DSGVTQTPKHLITATGQRVTLRCSPRSGDLSVYWYQQSLDQGLQFLIQYYNGEERAKGNILERFSAQQFPDLHSELNLSSLELGDSALYFCASSKTGAGETQYFGPGTRLLVL.

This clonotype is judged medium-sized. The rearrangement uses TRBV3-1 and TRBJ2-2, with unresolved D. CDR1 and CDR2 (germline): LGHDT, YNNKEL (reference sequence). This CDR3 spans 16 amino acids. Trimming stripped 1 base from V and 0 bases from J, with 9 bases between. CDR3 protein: CASSQGLSANTGELFF. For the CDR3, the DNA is TGTGCCAGCAGCCAAGGCTTGTCAGCGAACACCGGGGAGCTGTTTTTT.

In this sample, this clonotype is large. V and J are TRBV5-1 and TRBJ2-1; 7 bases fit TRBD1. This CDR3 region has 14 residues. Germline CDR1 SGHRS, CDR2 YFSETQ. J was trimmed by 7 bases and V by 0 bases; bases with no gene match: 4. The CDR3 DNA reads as TGCGCCAGCAGCTTGGAACAGGGGATGAATGAGCAGTTCTTC. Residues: CASSLEQGMNEQFF.

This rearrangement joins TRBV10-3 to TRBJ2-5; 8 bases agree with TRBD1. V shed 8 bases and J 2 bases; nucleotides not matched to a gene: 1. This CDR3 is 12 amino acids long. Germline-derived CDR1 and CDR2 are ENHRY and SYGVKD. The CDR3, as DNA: TGTGCCATCGGGACAGGTCAAGAGACCCAGTACTTC. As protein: CAIGTGQETQYF.

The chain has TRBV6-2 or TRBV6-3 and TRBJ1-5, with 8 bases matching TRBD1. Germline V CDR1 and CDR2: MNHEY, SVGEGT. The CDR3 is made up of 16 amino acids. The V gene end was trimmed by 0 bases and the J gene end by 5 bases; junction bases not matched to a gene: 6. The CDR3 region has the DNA TGTGCCAGCAGTTACTCCGGGACAGGCTCCGATCAGCCCCAGCATTTT. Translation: CASSYSGTGSDQPQHF.

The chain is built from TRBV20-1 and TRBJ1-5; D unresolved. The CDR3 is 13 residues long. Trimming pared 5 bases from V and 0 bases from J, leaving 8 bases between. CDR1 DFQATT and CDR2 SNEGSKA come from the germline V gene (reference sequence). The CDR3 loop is CSAQPNSNQPQHF. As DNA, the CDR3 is TGCAGTGCTCAACCTAATAGCAATCAGCCCCAGCATTTT.

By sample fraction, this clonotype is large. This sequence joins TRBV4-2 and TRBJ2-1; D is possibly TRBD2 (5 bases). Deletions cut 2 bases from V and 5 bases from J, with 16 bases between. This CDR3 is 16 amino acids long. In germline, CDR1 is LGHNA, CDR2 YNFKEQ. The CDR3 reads CASSQNFWGEDNEQFF. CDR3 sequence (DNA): TGTGCCAGCAGCCAAAATTTTTGGGGAGAAGACAATGAGCAGTTCTTC.

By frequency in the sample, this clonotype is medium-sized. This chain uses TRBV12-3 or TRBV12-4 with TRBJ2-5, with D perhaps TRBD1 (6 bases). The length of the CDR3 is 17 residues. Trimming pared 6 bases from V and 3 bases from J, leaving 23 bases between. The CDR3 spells CASSLMGARDGKETQYF. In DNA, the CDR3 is TGTGCCAGCAGCCTAATGGGGGCCCGGGACGGCAAAGAGACCCAGTACTTC.

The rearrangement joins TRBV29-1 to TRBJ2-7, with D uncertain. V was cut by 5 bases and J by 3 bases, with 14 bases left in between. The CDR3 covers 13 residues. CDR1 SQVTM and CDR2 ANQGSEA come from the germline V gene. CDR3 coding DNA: TGCAGCGTTCGGGTAACAGCCCACTACGAGCAGTACTTC. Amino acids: CSVRVTAHYEQYF.

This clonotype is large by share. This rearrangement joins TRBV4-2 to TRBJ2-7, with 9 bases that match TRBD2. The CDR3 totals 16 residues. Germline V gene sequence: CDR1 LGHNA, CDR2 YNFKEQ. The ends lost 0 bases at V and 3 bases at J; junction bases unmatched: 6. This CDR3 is CASSQDFLAGYYEQYF. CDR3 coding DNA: TGTGCCAGCAGCCAAGATTTTCTAGCGGGATACTACGAGCAGTACTTC.

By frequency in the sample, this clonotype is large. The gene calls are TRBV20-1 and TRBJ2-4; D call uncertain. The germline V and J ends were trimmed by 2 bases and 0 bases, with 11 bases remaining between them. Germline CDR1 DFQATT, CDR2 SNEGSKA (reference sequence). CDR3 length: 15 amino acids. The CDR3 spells CSARTPHLAKNIQYF. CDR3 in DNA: TGCAGTGCTAGAACACCTCACCTAGCCAAAAACATTCAGTACTTC.

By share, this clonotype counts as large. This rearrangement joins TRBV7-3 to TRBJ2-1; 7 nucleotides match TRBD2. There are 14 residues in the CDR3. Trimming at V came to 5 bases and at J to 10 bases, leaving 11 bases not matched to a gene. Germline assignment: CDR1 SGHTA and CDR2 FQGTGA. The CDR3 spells CASSQHELAVEQFF. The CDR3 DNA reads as TGTGCCAGCAGCCAACACGAGCTAGCGGTCGAGCAGTTCTTC.

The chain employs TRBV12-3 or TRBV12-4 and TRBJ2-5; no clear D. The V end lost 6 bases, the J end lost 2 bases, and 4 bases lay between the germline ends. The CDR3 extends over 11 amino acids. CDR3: CASSVQETQYF. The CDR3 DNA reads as TGTGCCAGCAGCGTTCAAGAGACCCAGTACTTC.

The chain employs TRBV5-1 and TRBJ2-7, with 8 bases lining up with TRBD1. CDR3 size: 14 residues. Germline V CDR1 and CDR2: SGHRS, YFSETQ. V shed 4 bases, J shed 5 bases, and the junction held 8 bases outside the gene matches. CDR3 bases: TGCGCCAGCAGCCCTCGGGGACAGGCGAACGAGCAGTACTTC. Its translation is CASSPRGQANEQYF.

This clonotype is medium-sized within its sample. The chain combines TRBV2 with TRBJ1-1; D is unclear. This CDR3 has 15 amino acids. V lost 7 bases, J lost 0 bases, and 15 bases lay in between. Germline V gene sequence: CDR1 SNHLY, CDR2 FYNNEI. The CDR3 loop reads CASIIADEVNTEAFF. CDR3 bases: TGTGCCAGCATTATAGCGGATGAGGTGAACACTGAAGCTTTCTTT.

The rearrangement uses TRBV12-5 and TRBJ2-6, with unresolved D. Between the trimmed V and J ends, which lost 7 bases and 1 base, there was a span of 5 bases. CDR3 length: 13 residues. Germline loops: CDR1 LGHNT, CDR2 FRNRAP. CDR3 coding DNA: TGTGCTAGTGTTACATCTGGGGCCAACGTCCTGACTTTC. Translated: CASVTSGANVLTF.

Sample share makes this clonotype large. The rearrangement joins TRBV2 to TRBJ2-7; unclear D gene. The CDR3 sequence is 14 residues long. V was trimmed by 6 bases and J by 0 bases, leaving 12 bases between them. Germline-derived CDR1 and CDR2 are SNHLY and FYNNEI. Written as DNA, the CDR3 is TGTGCCAGCAGCACAGTTCTAAGCTCCTACGAGCAGTACTTC. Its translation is CASSTVLSSYEQYF.

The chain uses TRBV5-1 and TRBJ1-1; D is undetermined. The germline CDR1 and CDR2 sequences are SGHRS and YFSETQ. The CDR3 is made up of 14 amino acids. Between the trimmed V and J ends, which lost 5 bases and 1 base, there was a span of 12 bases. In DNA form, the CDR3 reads TGCGCCAGCAGGCTTGGTGGGGAGAACACTGAAGCTTTCTTT. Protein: CASRLGGENTEAFF.

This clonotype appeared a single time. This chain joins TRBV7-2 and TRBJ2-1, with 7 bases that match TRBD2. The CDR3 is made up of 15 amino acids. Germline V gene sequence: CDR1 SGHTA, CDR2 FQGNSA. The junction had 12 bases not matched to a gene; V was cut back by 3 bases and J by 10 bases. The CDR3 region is CASSLGGLPLQEQFF. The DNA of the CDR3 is TGTGCCAGCAGCTTGGGGGGACTACCTCTTCAAGAGCAGTTCTTC.

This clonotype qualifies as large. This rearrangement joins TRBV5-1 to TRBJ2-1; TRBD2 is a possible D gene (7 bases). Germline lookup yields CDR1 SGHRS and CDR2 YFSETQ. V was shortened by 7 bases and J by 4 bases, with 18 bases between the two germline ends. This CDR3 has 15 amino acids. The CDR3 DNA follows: TGCGCCAGCGCCTACGGGGGGCCGACATACAATGAGCAGTTCTTC. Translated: CASAYGGPTYNEQFF. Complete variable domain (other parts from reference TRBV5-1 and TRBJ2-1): KAGVTQTPRYLIKTRGQQVTLSCSPISGHRSVSWYQQTPGQGLQFLFEYFSETQRNKGNFPGRFSGRQFSNSRSEMNVSTLELGDSALYLCASAYGGPTYNEQFFGPGTRLTVL.

In DNA, the CDR3 is TGTGCCAGCAGCCAAGGGGGATTAAACCCCTACGAGCAGTACGTC. Translating gives CASSQGGLNPYEQYV. The chain couples TRBV3-1 to TRBJ2-7; D unclear. The germline V and J ends were trimmed by 1 base and 2 bases, with 12 bases remaining between them. Germline V gives CDR1 LGHDT, CDR2 YNNKEL (reference sequence). The CDR3 length is 15 residues.

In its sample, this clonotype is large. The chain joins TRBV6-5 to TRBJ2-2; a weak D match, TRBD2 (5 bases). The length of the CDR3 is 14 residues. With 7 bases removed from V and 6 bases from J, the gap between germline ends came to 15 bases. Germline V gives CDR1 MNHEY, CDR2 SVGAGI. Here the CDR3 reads CASTRPGGPGELFF. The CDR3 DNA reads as TGTGCCAGCACCCGGCCGGGCGGGCCCGGGGAGCTGTTTTTT.